These 28 T cell receptor beta chains were all obtained from the same sample, sequenced in a study of shared T cell receptors in the human thymus. Measured with immunoSEQ multiplex PCR; TCRdb has only the in-frame clones, and not every one. The table includes around 730,000 clones, approximately 85% detected once. A further study also used this sample, focusing on human thymus T cells.

Sequenced input: thymocytes. These receptors all come from a girl less than two years old with a congenital heart defect.

The CDR3 is CASSLTGLAFDEQYF. The CDR3 DNA is TGTGCCAGCAGCTTAACTGGACTAGCCTTTGACGAGCAGTACTTC. The J gene is TRBJ2-7, the V gene TRBV7-3; 8 bases are a match to TRBD2. J lost 5 bases, V lost 0 bases, and 6 bases had no gene match. The CDR3 is 15 residues long. In germline, CDR1 is SGHTA, CDR2 FQGTGA.

Here the CDR3 DNA reads TGCGCCAGCAGCCAAGATAAGGTGGCAGGTTACGAGCAGTACTTC. This codes for CASSQDKVAGYEQYF. The V gene is TRBV4-1, the J gene TRBJ2-7; no definite D call. The germline CDR1 and CDR2 sequences are MGHRA and YSYEKL. This CDR3 comprises 15 residues. The V gene lost 0 bases and the J gene lost 4 bases, with 13 bases spanning the gap.

V usage is TRBV10-2 and J usage is TRBJ2-1; 10 bases fit TRBD1. Germline CDR1 is WSHSY and CDR2 is SAAADI. V gave up 3 bases and J gave up 6 bases; unmatched junction bases: 14. There are 18 residues in the CDR3. The CDR3 DNA reads as TGCGCCAGCAGTGAACCCCCCGAGACAGGGGGCGATGGCAATGAGCAGTTCTTC. Encoded protein: CASSEPPETGGDGNEQFF.

The chain is built from TRBV7-2 and TRBJ2-7; 9 nucleotides line up with TRBD2. Germline V gene sequence: CDR1 SGHTA, CDR2 FQGNSA. The CDR3 has 14 residues. The junction had 5 bases not matched to a gene; V was cut back by 5 bases and J by 3 bases. CDR3 sequence reads: CASSLSGGIYEQYF. In DNA, the CDR3 is TGTGCCAGCAGCCTTAGCGGGGGCATCTACGAGCAGTACTTC.

The J gene is TRBJ1-6, the V gene TRBV6-1; a weak D match, TRBD1 (6 bases). V was clipped by 2 bases and J by 0 bases, with 17 bases between them. The CDR3 is made up of 19 amino acids. Germline V gene sequence: CDR1 MNHNS, CDR2 SASEGT. CDR3 sequence reads: CASSEFFRGYSSYNSPLHF. CDR3 bases: TGTGCCAGCAGTGAATTCTTTAGGGGGTATAGCTCCTATAATTCACCCCTCCACTTT.

This clone was seen only once. The V call is TRBV15, the J call TRBJ1-5, with a possible D match to TRBD1 (6 bases). This CDR3 has 16 amino acids. V was pared by 3 bases and J by 7 bases, with 19 bases between. Per the germline V gene, CDR1 is LNHNV and CDR2 is YYDKDF (reference sequence). The CDR3 is CATSRPLRGTRQPQHF. The CDR3 DNA reads TGTGCCACCAGCAGGCCGTTGAGGGGGACAAGACAGCCCCAGCATTTT.

The V call is TRBV7-2, the J call TRBJ2-7; D remains unclear. There are 15 residues in the CDR3. Germline CDR1 SGHTA, CDR2 FQGNSA. The ends were cut back, 2 bases at V and 2 bases at J, with 13 bases in the middle. The CDR3 region has the DNA TGTGCCAGCAGCTTACACTCCCCCACTCCCTACGAGCAGTACTTC. It is translated as CASSLHSPTPYEQYF.

This sequence joins TRBV4-1 and TRBJ2-7; possibly TRBD1 for D (5 bases). The V gene's germline CDR1 is MGHRA and CDR2 YSYEKL. The CDR3 has 15 amino acids. Between the trimmed V and J ends, which lost 4 bases and 3 bases, there was a span of 16 bases. The CDR3 here is CASSPDPGQDYEQYF. The CDR3 DNA sequence: TGCGCCAGCAGCCCGGACCCTGGACAAGACTACGAGCAGTACTTC.

The CDR3 DNA reads TGTGCCAGTAGTGCCCGACTCGGAGGGATCTCCTATAATTCACCCCTCCACTTT. This gives the protein CASSARLGGISYNSPLHF. The chain recombines TRBV19 with TRBJ1-6; D unclear. The CDR3 sequence is 18 residues long. Trimming pared 5 bases from V and 0 bases from J, leaving 17 bases between. CDR1 is LNHDA, CDR2 SQIVND, per germline (reference sequence).

The chain joins TRBV7-2 to TRBJ1-2; D possibly corresponds to TRBD1 (5 bases). The V end was cut by 0 bases, the J end by 7 bases, with 18 bases between. The CDR3 runs to 16 residues. Looked up from germline, CDR1 is SGHTA and CDR2 is FQGNSA. In DNA form, the CDR3 reads TGTGCCAGCAGCTTAGCGCCATATCGGACCGGGGGTGGCTACACCTTC. Translating it yields CASSLAPYRTGGGYTF.

This clone showed up just once. The gene calls are TRBV4-3 and TRBJ1-2; unclear D gene. The CDR3 has 19 amino acids. Per germline, CDR1 LGHNA and CDR2 YSLEER. V lost 0 bases and J lost 1, with 21 bases in between. Here the CDR3 DNA reads TGCGCCAGCAGCCAAGATTGGCAGTGTGACAATTCTAATAACTATGGCTACACCTTC. It encodes CASSQDWQCDNSNNYGYTF.

The chain has TRBV7-9 and TRBJ1-1; the D is unclear. The CDR3 contains 14 residues. Trimming shortened V by 4 bases and J by 3 bases, and 12 bases separated the two germline ends. Germline CDR1 is SEHNR and CDR2 is FQNEAQ (reference sequence). CDR3 protein: CASSSTSGDTEAFF. For the CDR3, the DNA is TGTGCCAGCAGCTCGACGAGCGGGGACACTGAAGCTTTCTTT.

This chain uses TRBV4-3 with TRBJ2-2; 11 nucleotides line up with TRBD2. The CDR3 is 18 residues long. The J segment lost 1 base and the V segment lost 0 bases, leaving 4 bases of the junction unmatched. Per germline, CDR1 LGHNA and CDR2 YSLEER. The CDR3 DNA follows: TGCGCCAGCAGCCAAGATTCTAGCGGGGGGCGGAACACCGGGGAGCTGTTTTTT. Amino acids: CASSQDSSGGRNTGELFF.

The chain has TRBV5-6 and TRBJ2-2; D is uncertain. This CDR3 is 16 amino acids long. Germline V lookup: CDR1 SGHDT, CDR2 YYEEEE. V was cut by 0 bases and J by 4 bases, with 13 bases left in between. The CDR3 region has the DNA TGTGCCAGCAGCTTGGTCAGAACCTCCCTCACCGGGGAGCTGTTTTTT. It translates to CASSLVRTSLTGELFF. The variable domain in full, completed from reference TRBV5-6 and TRBJ2-2, reads DAGVTQSPTHLIKTRGQQVTLRCSPKSGHDTVSWYQQALGQGPQFIFQYYEEEERQRGNFPDRFSGHQFPNYSSELNVNALLLGDSALYLCASSLVRTSLTGELFFGEGSRLTVL.

V usage is TRBV5-4 and J usage is TRBJ2-1; TRBD1 matches 9 bases. In germline, CDR1 is SGHNT, CDR2 YYREEE (reference sequence). CDR3 length: 18 residues. The V gene end was trimmed by 4 bases and the J gene end by 0 bases; junction bases not matched to a gene: 11. CDR3 loop: CASSHPGTGGGSYNEQFF. CDR3 nucleotides: TGTGCCAGCAGCCACCCCGGTACAGGGGGCGGCTCCTACAATGAGCAGTTCTTC.

The chain combines TRBV5-1 with TRBJ2-3; D may be TRBD1 (6 bases). Trimming took 4 bases from V and 4 from J, leaving 10 bases between them. The length of the CDR3 is 13 residues. CDR1 SGHRS and CDR2 YFSETQ come from the germline V gene. The CDR3 protein is CASSPGVADTQYF. The CDR3 bases are TGCGCCAGCAGCCCAGGGGTTGCAGATACGCAGTATTTT. Full variable domain (outside the CDR3, taken from reference TRBV5-1 and TRBJ2-3): KAGVTQTPRYLIKTRGQQVTLSCSPISGHRSVSWYQQTPGQGLQFLFEYFSETQRNKGNFPGRFSGRQFSNSRSEMNVSTLELGDSALYLCASSPGVADTQYFGPGTRLTVL.

The CDR3 nucleotides read TGTGCCATCAGTGTCTTGCTCGGACAGGGTTCCTACGAGCAGTACTTC. Residues: CAISVLLGQGSYEQYF. The chain joins TRBV10-3 to TRBJ2-7, with TRBD1 matching over 8 bases. The CDR3 totals 16 residues. V shed 4 bases and J 1 base; nucleotides not matched to a gene: 9. Germline CDR1 reads ENHRY; CDR2 reads SYGVKD.

The rearrangement uses TRBV5-8 and TRBJ2-1; TRBD2 might be the D (7 bases). The CDR3 consists of 18 residues. With 4 bases removed from V and 10 bases from J, the gap between germline ends came to 30 bases. Germline V gives CDR1 SGHTS, CDR2 YDEGEE. Here the CDR3 reads CASSRGAGGPFRSKEQFF. In DNA form, the CDR3 reads TGTGCCAGCAGCCGGGGGGCCGGCGGCCCCTTCCGTTCGAAGGAGCAGTTCTTC.

This chain connects TRBV4-1 to TRBJ1-1, with unresolved D. Trimming stripped 2 bases from V and 0 bases from J, with 13 bases between. The CDR3 length is 16 residues. Germline V CDR1 and CDR2: MGHRA, YSYEKL. CDR3 amino acids: CASSQNSQAMNTEAFF. The CDR3 coding sequence is TGCGCCAGCAGCCAAAACTCCCAGGCCATGAACACTGAAGCTTTCTTT.

V usage is TRBV18 and J usage is TRBJ1-2, with D maybe TRBD1 (6 bases). Germline CDR1 KGHSH, CDR2 LQKENI. CDR3 length: 15 amino acids. Trimming left V 3 bases short and J 6 bases short, with 17 bases between. The CDR3 loop is CASSPKWGRGDGYTF. The CDR3 DNA is TGTGCCAGCTCACCGAAATGGGGCAGGGGCGATGGCTACACCTTC.

The V and J genes are TRBV5-1 and TRBJ1-2; 10 bases are a match to TRBD1. This CDR3 is built from 17 residues. Losses at the gene ends were 0 bases for V and 7 bases for J; bases not matched to a gene: 12. Germline V gene sequence: CDR1 SGHRS, CDR2 YFSETQ. The CDR3 region is CASSLAGTGVNPVGYTF. CDR3 in DNA: TGCGCCAGCAGCTTGGCCGGGACAGGGGTTAATCCTGTTGGCTACACCTTC.

The rearrangement joins TRBV27 to TRBJ1-2; 9 nucleotides align to TRBD1. The CDR3 consists of 17 residues. Losses at the gene ends were 5 bases for V and 8 bases for J; bases not matched to a gene: 18. Germline assignment: CDR1 MNHEY and CDR2 SMNVEV (reference sequence). The CDR3: CASSRWYSNGDREGYTF. The CDR3 DNA follows: TGTGCCAGCAGTCGATGGTACTCAAATGGGGACAGGGAGGGCTACACCTTC.

The V call is TRBV7-6, the J call TRBJ2-6, with a tentative D call TRBD1 (6 bases). Germline assignment: CDR1 SGHVS and CDR2 FNYEAQ. Trimming cost V 2 bases and J 4 bases, with 24 bases left between them. This CDR3 contains 20 residues. CDR3 DNA: TGTGCCAGCAGCTTATTTCTACAGGGTCCACTTAAAGGAGGGGCCAACGTCCTGACTTTC. Protein product: CASSLFLQGPLKGGANVLTF.

V and J are TRBV7-8 and TRBJ1-1, with a possible D match to TRBD1 (5 bases). The CDR3 has 19 residues. CDR1 is SGHVS, CDR2 FQNEAQ, per germline. The germline V and J ends were trimmed by 0 bases and 3 bases, with 23 bases remaining between them. CDR3 protein: CASSLAVWAGLITDTEAFF. The CDR3 nucleotides are TGTGCCAGCAGCTTAGCAGTTTGGGCAGGGCTCATAACGGACACTGAAGCTTTCTTT.

Only one count was recorded for this clone. The chain links TRBV15 to TRBJ1-3, with 9 bases aligning to TRBD1. Per the germline V gene, CDR1 is LNHNV and CDR2 is YYDKDF (reference sequence). J lost 8 bases, V lost 0 bases, and 5 bases had no gene match. CDR3 length: 15 residues. The CDR3 here is CATSRDLNRGHTIYF. The CDR3 nucleotides read TGTGCCACCAGCAGAGATCTGAACAGGGGGCACACCATATATTTT.

V usage is TRBV6-6 and J usage is TRBJ1-6, with TRBD1 matching 7 bases. The ends lost 5 bases at V and 11 bases at J; junction bases unmatched: 9. Looked up from germline, CDR1 is MNHNY and CDR2 is SVGAGI (reference sequence). The CDR3 loop spans 14 amino acids. The CDR3 DNA follows: TGTGCCAGCAGTCATCGACAGGGTGTGCCACCCCTCCACTTT. Translation: CASSHRQGVPPLHF.

The V gene is TRBV29-1, the J gene TRBJ2-6; D gene unclear. With 8 bases removed from V and 3 bases from J, the gap between germline ends came to 8 bases. The CDR3 runs 12 residues. Germline loops: CDR1 SQVTM, CDR2 ANQGSEA. The CDR3 sequence is CSILSGANVLTF. The CDR3 nucleotides read TGCAGCATCCTAAGTGGGGCCAACGTCCTGACTTTC.

In DNA form, the CDR3 reads TGTGCCAGTAGTCCAACCCCAGACAGGGAGGCCTACAATGAGCAGTTCTTC. Protein sequence: CASSPTPDREAYNEQFF. The V and J genes are TRBV19 and TRBJ2-1, with D perhaps matching TRBD1 (7 bases). CDR1 and CDR2 from the germline V gene are LNHDA and SQIVND (reference sequence). Trimming cost V 5 bases and J 2 bases, with 19 bases left between them. CDR3 size: 17 residues.